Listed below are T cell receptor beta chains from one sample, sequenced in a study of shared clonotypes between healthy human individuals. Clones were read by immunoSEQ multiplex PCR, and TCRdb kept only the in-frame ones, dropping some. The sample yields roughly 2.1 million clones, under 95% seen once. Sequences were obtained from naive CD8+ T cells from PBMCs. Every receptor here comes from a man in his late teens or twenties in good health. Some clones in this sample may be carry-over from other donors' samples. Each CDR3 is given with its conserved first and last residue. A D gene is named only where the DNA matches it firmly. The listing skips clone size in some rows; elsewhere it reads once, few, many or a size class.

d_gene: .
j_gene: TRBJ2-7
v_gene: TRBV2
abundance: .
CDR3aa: CASSEARQGYEQYF
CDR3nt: TGTGCCAGCAGTGAAGCGCGGCAGGGCTACGAGCAGTACTTC

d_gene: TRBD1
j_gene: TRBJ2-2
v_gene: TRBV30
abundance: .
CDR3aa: CAWRGQGRKTGELFF
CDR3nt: TGTGCCTGGAGGGGACAGGGGCGAAAGACCGGGGAGCTGTTTTTT

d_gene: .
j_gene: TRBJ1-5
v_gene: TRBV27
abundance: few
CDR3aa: CASRHRFSNQPQHF
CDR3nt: TGTGCCAGCAGGCACAGATTTAGCAATCAGCCCCAGCATTTT

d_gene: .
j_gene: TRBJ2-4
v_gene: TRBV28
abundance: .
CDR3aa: CASSIGTELAKNIQYF
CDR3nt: TGTGCCAGCAGTATAGGGACGGAGCTAGCCAAAAACATTCAGTACTTC

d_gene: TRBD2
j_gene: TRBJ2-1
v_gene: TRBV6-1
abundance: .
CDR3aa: CASSFLRESPFF
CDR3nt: TGTGCCAGCAGTTTTTTGCGGGAGTCCCCGTTCTTC

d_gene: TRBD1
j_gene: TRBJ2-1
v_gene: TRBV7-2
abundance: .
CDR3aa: CASSLGSPRGLYNEQFF
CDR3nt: TGTGCCAGCAGCTTAGGGTCTCCCAGGGGGCTTTACAATGAGCAGTTCTTC

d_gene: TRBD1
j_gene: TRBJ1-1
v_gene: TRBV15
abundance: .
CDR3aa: CATSSDRGTEAFF
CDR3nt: TGTGCCACCAGCAGCGACAGGGGAACTGAAGCTTTCTTT

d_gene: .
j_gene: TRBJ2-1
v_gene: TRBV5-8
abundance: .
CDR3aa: CASSLLHGSPSWDEQFF
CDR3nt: TGTGCCAGCAGCTTGCTACACGGATCCCCTTCGTGGGATGAGCAGTTCTTC

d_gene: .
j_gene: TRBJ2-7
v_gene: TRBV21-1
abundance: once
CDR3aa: CASSNRRGQRTYEQYF
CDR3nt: TGTGCCAGCAGCAACCGACGCGGACAGAGAACCTACGAGCAGTACTTC

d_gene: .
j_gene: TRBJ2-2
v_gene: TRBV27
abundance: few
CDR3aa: CASSLSYGMSRTGELFF
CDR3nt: TGTGCCAGCAGTTTATCCTACGGCATGTCCCGCACCGGGGAGCTGTTTTTT

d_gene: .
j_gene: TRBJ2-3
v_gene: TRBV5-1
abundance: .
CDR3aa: CASSLQRVLPSTDTQYF
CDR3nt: TGCGCCAGCAGCTTACAGCGGGTCTTGCCTAGCACAGATACGCAGTATTTT

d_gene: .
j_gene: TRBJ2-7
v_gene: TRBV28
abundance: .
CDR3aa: CAISVGTVSEQYF
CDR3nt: TGTGCCATCTCGGTCGGGACGGTGAGCGAGCAGTACTTC

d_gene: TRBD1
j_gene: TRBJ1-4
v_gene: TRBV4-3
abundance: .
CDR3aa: CASSQGTGNNEKLFF
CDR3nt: TGCGCCAGCAGCCAGGGGACAGGGAATAATGAAAAACTGTTTTTT

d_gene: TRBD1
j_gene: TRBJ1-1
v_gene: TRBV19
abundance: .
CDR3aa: CASHTRGTGLNTEAFF
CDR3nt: TGTGCCAGTCACACCCGGGGGACAGGGCTTAACACTGAAGCTTTCTTT

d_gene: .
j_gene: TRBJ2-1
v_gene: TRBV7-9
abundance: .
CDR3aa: CASSPRTTSSFGQFF
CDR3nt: TGTGCCAGCAGCCCGCGGACTACGTCGTCGTTCGGGCAGTTCTTC

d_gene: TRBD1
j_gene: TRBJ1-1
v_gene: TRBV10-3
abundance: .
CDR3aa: CAISEVGDRSSEAFF
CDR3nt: TGTGCCATCAGTGAGGTTGGGGACAGGTCCTCTGAAGCTTTCTTT

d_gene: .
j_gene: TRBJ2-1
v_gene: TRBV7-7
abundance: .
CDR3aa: CASVVALAFEQFF
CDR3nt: TGTGCCAGCGTCGTGGCGTTAGCGTTTGAGCAGTTCTTC

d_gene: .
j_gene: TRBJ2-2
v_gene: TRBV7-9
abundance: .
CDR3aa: CASSSTIRDPQNTGELFF
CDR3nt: TGTGCCAGCAGCTCGACTATCCGGGACCCCCAGAACACCGGGGAGCTGTTTTTT

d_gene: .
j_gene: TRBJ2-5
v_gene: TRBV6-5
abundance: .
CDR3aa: CASSRIKQGRETQYF
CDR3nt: TGTGCCAGCAGTCGCATAAAACAGGGAAGGGAGACCCAGTACTTC

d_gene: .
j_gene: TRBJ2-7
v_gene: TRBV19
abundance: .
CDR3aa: CASGQRPGYEQYF
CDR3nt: TGTGCCAGTGGACAGCGTCCCGGATACGAGCAGTACTTC

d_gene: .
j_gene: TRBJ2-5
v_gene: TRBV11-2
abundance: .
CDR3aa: CASNGMSGRDPTSTQYF
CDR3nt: TGTGCCAGCAACGGAATGAGTGGGCGGGATCCCACCTCGACCCAGTACTTC

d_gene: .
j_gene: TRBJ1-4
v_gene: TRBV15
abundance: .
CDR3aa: CATTRGRENEKLFF
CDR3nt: TGTGCCACCACACGGGGGAGAGAGAACGAAAAACTGTTTTTT

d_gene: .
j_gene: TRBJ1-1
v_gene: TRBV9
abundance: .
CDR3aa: CASSVVLNTEAFF
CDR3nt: TGTGCCAGCAGCGTAGTCTTGAACACTGAAGCTTTCTTT

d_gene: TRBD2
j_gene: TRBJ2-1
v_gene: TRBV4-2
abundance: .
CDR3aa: CASSPQPGLAVLGTMGNEQFF
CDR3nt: TGTGCCAGCAGCCCACAACCGGGACTAGCGGTCCTGGGGACCATGGGCAATGAGCAGTTCTTC

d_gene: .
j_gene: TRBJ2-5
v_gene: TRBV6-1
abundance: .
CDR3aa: CASSDRRREETQYF
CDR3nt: TGTGCCAGCAGTGATAGGAGGAGAGAAGAGACCCAGTACTTC

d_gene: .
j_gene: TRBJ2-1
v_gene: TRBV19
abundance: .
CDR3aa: CASSIVDNEQFF
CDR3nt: TGTGCCAGTAGTATAGTAGACAATGAGCAGTTCTTC

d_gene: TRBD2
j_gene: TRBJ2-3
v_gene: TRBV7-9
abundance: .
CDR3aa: CASSLEATSGRTRTDTQYF
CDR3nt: TGTGCCAGCAGCTTAGAGGCGACTAGCGGGAGGACCCGCACAGATACGCAGTATTTT

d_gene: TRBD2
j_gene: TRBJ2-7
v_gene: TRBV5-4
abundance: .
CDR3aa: CASTTSGSAYEQYF
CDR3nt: TGTGCCAGCACCACTAGCGGGAGCGCCTACGAGCAGTACTTC

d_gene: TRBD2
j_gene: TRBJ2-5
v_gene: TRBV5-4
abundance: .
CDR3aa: CASSNGTSSQETQYF
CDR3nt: TGTGCCAGCAGCAACGGGACTAGCAGTCAAGAGACCCAGTACTTC

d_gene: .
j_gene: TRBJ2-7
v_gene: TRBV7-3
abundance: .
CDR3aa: CASSLTLTRQPYEQYF
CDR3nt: TGTGCCAGCAGCTTAACGCTAACGCGGCAGCCCTACGAGCAGTACTTC

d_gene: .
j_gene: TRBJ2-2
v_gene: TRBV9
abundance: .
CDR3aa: CASSVAEVGTGELFF
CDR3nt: TGTGCCAGCAGCGTAGCTGAGGTGGGCACCGGGGAGCTGTTTTTT

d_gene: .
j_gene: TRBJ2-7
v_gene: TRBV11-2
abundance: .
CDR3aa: CASSWGLEQYF
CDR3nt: TGTGCCAGCAGCTGGGGGCTCGAGCAGTACTTC

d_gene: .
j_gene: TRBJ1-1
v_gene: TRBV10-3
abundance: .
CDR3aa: CAISESGANTEAFF
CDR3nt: TGTGCCATCAGTGAGTCAGGGGCGAACACTGAAGCTTTCTTT

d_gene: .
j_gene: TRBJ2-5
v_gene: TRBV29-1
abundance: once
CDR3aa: CSVDHLRVGETQYF
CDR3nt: TGCAGCGTTGACCACCTCAGGGTGGGAGAGACCCAGTACTTC

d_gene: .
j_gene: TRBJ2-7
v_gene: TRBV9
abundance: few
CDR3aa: CASSVVSGSEQYF
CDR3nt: TGTGCCAGCAGCGTAGTCTCGGGGTCCGAGCAGTACTTC

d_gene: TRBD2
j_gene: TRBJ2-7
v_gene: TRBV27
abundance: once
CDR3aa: CASSFTSGTLSYEQYF
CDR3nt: TGTGCCAGCAGTTTTACTAGCGGTACACTTTCCTACGAGCAGTACTTC

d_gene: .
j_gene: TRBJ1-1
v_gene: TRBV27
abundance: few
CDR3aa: CASSSHGLAEAFF
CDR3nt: TGTGCCAGCAGTTCACACGGGCTGGCTGAAGCTTTCTTT

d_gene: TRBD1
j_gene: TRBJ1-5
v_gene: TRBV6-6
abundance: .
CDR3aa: CASSLTGRGPNQPQHF
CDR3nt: TGTGCCAGCAGTTTAACTGGCAGGGGGCCAAATCAGCCCCAGCATTTT

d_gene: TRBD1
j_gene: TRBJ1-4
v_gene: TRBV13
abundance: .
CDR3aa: CASSLGDRRHEKLFF
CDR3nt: TGTGCCAGCAGCTTAGGGGACAGGAGGCACGAAAAACTGTTTTTT

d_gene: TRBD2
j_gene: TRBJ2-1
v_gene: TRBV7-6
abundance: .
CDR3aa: CASSSPSGSYNEQFF
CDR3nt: TGTGCCAGCAGCTCCCCTAGCGGTTCCTACAATGAGCAGTTCTTC

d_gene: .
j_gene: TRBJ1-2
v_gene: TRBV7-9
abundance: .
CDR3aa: CASSPGRTNYGYTF
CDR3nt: TGTGCCAGCAGCCCAGGCAGGACTAACTATGGCTACACCTTC

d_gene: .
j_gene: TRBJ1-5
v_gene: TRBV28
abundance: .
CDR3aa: CASSFKQPQHF
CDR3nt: TGTGCCAGCAGTTTTAAGCAGCCCCAGCATTTT

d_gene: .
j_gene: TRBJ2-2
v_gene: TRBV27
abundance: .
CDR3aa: CASSSSGGELFF
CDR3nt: TGTGCCAGCAGTTCCAGCGGAGGGGAGCTGTTTTTT

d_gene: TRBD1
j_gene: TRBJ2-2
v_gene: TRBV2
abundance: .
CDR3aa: CASSETRGPVGELFF
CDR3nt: TGTGCCAGCAGTGAAACCAGGGGGCCCGTCGGGGAGCTGTTTTTT

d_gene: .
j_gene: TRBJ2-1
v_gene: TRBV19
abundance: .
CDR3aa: CASSISLWNEQFF
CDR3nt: TGTGCCAGTAGTATTTCTTTGTGGAATGAGCAGTTCTTC

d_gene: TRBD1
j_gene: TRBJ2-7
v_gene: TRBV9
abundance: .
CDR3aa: CASSVRDRASEQYF
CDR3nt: TGTGCCAGCAGCGTTAGGGACAGGGCATCCGAGCAGTACTTC